This TCR beta chain appears in the sequencing data of a study of tumor-infiltrating lymphocytes in primary liver carcinoma. Across the study: Tumor lesions were T1-T3 N0M0 and spanned about 4.2 to 10 cm. Read depth, roughly 3.5 to 7.13 million productive TCRbeta reads, did not differ significantly between tissues.

This clonotype was observed many times. Joint extraction of RNA and DNA used about 17-31 mg of bulk tissue that was unsorted. Synthesis of TCR beta cDNA was carried out from 500 ng total RNA with a constant-region primer. What produced the TCR beta libraries was three nested multiplex PCR rounds using slightly modified ARM-PCR. With TRBV1-TRBV30 forward primers and a C-beta reverse primer, the first two PCR rounds were run for approximately 10 cycles each. Via MiXCR, TCRdb re-called the multiplex PCR reads, giving one row per CDR3 protein. This sample has 50,000 or so distinct CDR3 sequences, with about 77% found just once. There are 15 residues in the CDR3. V lost 0 bases and J lost 1, with 9 bases in between. From germline, CDR1 is MNHNS and CDR2 SASEGT.

This receptor was taken from a man aged 35 to 55 with primary liver carcinoma and hepatitis B virus infection. Sequenced input: liver tumor tissue from sampling region 5. Subset here: tumor region T5, tumor centre. V and J are TRBV6-1 and TRBJ1-2, with D unresolved. The CDR3 reads CASSEAHGINYGYTF. The CDR3 DNA reads TGTGCCAGCAGTGAAGCGCATGGGATTAACTATGGCTACACCTTC.